This TCR beta chain was sequenced in a study of response to subunit inactivated influenza vaccine. General study points: The authors put forward the suggestion that each seasonal influenza vaccination may bring in only a limited number of new T cells.

MiXCR, run by TCRdb on the RT-PCR reads, gives a single entry per CDR3 protein. This sample has 650,000 to 700,000 distinct CDR3 sequences, with around a sixth found just once. V was shortened by 1 base and J by 6 bases, with 11 bases between the two germline ends. Germline loops: CDR1 SGHRS, CDR2 YFSETQ. CDR3 length equals 13 residues. The table lists this clonotype with a few counts. Its antigen is currently unknown. This sequence joins TRBV5-1 and TRBJ2-7; D call uncertain. Sample: PBMCs from blood, taken 12 days after vaccination. The TCR comes from a man between 45 and 60 years old who received an inactivated influenza vaccine. The CDR3 bases are TGCGCCAGCAGCTTGCCGCCATCGACCGAGCAGTACTTC. Its translation: CASSLPPSTEQYF.